This entry describes one TCR beta chain. Participant ages covered about 18 to 100 years across 24 US areas. Cohort allocation depended upon clinical history that participants reported. Trimming cost V 5 bases and J 3 bases; bases outside gene matches: 6. The CDR3 spans 15 residues. Looked up from germline, CDR1 is SNHLY and CDR2 is FYNNEI. Per the authors' pipeline: Reference gene primer amplification gave nucleated cell count estimates. TCRdb's table, derived via immunoSEQ multiplex PCR, lists solely in-frame clones and lacks some. From that table come the V and J calls and clone size; the DNA was used to work out D and trimming. The sample has a few hundred thousand clones, roughly nine tenths seen once; the top ten hold around 7.9%. The data were taken from a study of blood T cell repertoires in COVID-19.

The gene calls are TRBV2 and TRBJ1-2, with 10 bases aligning to TRBD1. What was sequenced was PBMCs or T cells enriched from blood (not recorded which). The sequence was obtained from a woman aged 55-70 years who had recovered from COVID-19. CDR3 bases: TGTGCCAGCAGTCCCGGGACAGGGGCCGACTATGGCTACACCTTC. This gives the protein CASSPGTGADYGYTF.